These 32 T cell receptor beta chains were all obtained from the same sample, sequenced in a study of Ad26.COV2.S vaccination and SARS-CoV-2 variants. Data came from immunoSEQ multiplex PCR; TCRdb stores just in-frame clones and leaves some out. The sample yields 240,000 or so clones, roughly 90% seen once. As for treatment: roughly 18 received Ad26.COV2.S at low or high dose, single or two shots; about 5 received placebo; per-sample allocation not given. Sample collection was performed on day 63 after the first vaccine or placebo injection. Sequences were derived from peripheral blood, sampled in a trial of Ad26.COV2.S vaccine versus placebo. The receptors come from a person between 18 and 65 years old who received the Ad26.COV2.S COVID-19 vaccine or a placebo.

This chain's CDR3 is CASSLSTGGDEQYF. The CDR3 region has the DNA TGTGCCAGCAGTTTAAGTACAGGGGGAGACGAGCAGTACTTC. The chain uses TRBV28 and TRBJ2-7; 8 nucleotides agree with TRBD1. The V gene end was trimmed by 2 bases and the J gene end by 5 bases; junction bases not matched to a gene: 5. Germline assignment: CDR1 MDHEN and CDR2 SYDVKM. The CDR3 has 14 amino acids.

The rearrangement joins TRBV20-1 to TRBJ2-7; TRBD1 might be the D (5 bases). With 3 bases removed from V and 1 base from J, the gap between germline ends came to 13 bases. This CDR3 is 14 amino acids long. Per the germline V gene, CDR1 is DFQATT and CDR2 is SNEGSKA (reference sequence). The CDR3: CSASGAEVSYEQYF. CDR3 sequence (DNA): TGCAGTGCTAGTGGGGCCGAAGTATCCTACGAGCAGTACTTC.

In this sample, this clone turned up once. The chain recombines TRBV4-1 with TRBJ2-2, with 9 positions matching TRBD1. The germline gives CDR1 MGHRA, CDR2 YSYEKL. The CDR3 runs 16 residues. V lost 1 base, J lost 9 bases, and 9 bases stayed unmatched. As DNA, the CDR3 is TGCGCCAGCAGCCAAGGGGACAGGGTATTTCTCCGGGAGCTGTTTTTT. It is translated as CASSQGDRVFLRELFF.

As regards this clone: Within the sample, other DNA sequences also encode this same CDR3. The chain combines TRBV11-2 with TRBJ2-7; D is unresolved. The CDR3 consists of 12 residues. V was cut by 3 bases and J by 0 bases, with 3 bases left in between. Germline V gene sequence: CDR1 SGHAT, CDR2 FQNNGV. CDR3 nucleotides: TGTGCCAGCAGCTTTGGCTCCTACGAGCAGTACTTC. It encodes CASSFGSYEQYF. The full variable domain, completed using reference TRBV11-2 and TRBJ2-7, is EAGVAQSPRYKIIEKRQSVAFWCNPISGHATLYWYQQILGQGPKLLIQFQNNGVVDDSQLPKDRFSAERLKGVDSTLKIQPAKLEDSAVYLCASSFGSYEQYFGPGTRLTVT.

The CDR3 sequence is CASSDITNTGELFF. The CDR3 DNA reads as TGTGCCAGCTCCGACATCACGAACACCGGGGAGCTGTTTTTT. The rearrangement uses TRBV18 and TRBJ2-2; no definite D call. The germline gives CDR1 KGHSH, CDR2 LQKENI. This CDR3 contains 14 residues. V shed 6 bases and J shed 0 bases, with 8 bases lying between them.

The V gene is TRBV6-2 or TRBV6-3, the J gene TRBJ2-3; 9 bases line up with TRBD2. CDR1 is MNHEY and CDR2 is SVGEGT in the germline V gene. V trimming: 4 bases; J trimming: 6 bases; junction bases outside the gene matches: 5. This CDR3 comprises 14 residues. The CDR3 protein is CASSWWTSDDTQYF. The DNA for the CDR3 is TGTGCCAGCAGTTGGTGGACTAGCGATGATACGCAGTATTTT.

This clone has only one observation. The chain is built from TRBV28 and TRBJ1-1, with a tentative D call TRBD1 (5 bases). Germline CDR1 MDHEN, CDR2 SYDVKM. The CDR3 totals 17 residues. Trimming took off 3 bases at V and 0 bases at J, with 17 bases between the two ends. The CDR3 loop is CASSFWGGGALNTEAFF. DNA of the CDR3: TGTGCCAGCAGTTTCTGGGGCGGAGGGGCCCTGAACACTGAAGCTTTCTTT.

The genes are TRBV10-3 and TRBJ1-3; a weak D match, TRBD1 (6 bases). V lost 2 bases and J 0 bases, leaving 11 bases between the germline ends. Per germline, CDR1 ENHRY and CDR2 SYGVKD. The CDR3 totals 16 residues. The DNA for the CDR3 is TGTGCCATCAGTGAGGACAGGTCTATCTCTGGAAACACCATATATTTT. Protein product: CAISEDRSISGNTIYF.

The rearrangement joins TRBV6-5 to TRBJ2-7; 7 nucleotides match TRBD1. V shed 2 bases, J shed 7 bases, and the junction held 11 bases outside the gene matches. CDR3 size: 15 residues. Germline values: CDR1 MNHEY, CDR2 SVGAGI. The CDR3 nucleotides are TGTGCCAGCAGTTACCCGAGACAGGGAAGTCGGGAGCAGTACTTC. This encodes CASSYPRQGSREQYF.

This chain's CDR3 is CASSPAGADYNEQFF. The CDR3 nucleotides read TGTGCCAGCAGCCCCGCAGGAGCAGACTACAATGAGCAGTTCTTC. The chain recombines TRBV28 with TRBJ2-1; D call uncertain. CDR3 length: 15 amino acids. The germline V and J ends were trimmed by 6 bases and 3 bases, with 15 bases remaining between them. From germline, CDR1 is MDHEN and CDR2 SYDVKM.

The gene calls are TRBV28 and TRBJ1-2; no clear D gene. The V end was cut by 0 bases, the J end by 7 bases, with 12 bases between. The CDR3 is made up of 14 amino acids. CDR1 is MDHEN, CDR2 SYDVKM, per germline. DNA for the CDR3: TGTGCCAGCAGTTTATGGTCCAACGGTCCTGGCTACACCTTC. Protein: CASSLWSNGPGYTF.

On this clone itself: The sample has other DNA sequences that encode this CDR3 too. The chain combines TRBV7-2 with TRBJ1-6; D is ambiguous. Trimming removed 5 bases from V and 4 bases from J, with 9 bases in between. The CDR3 length is 14 residues. CDR1 SGHTA and CDR2 FQGNSA come from the germline V gene. The CDR3 region has the DNA TGTGCCAGCAGCCCAGGTTCATATAATTCACCCCTCCACTTT. Protein: CASSPGSYNSPLHF.

The chain links TRBV7-2 to TRBJ2-4, with 8 bases aligning to TRBD2. The CDR3 extends over 13 amino acids. V lost 5 bases, J lost 8 bases, and 5 bases stayed unmatched. The V gene's germline CDR1 is SGHTA and CDR2 FQGNSA. The CDR3 DNA follows: TGTGCCAGCAGCCGGGGACTAGTAGACATTCAGTACTTC. Residues: CASSRGLVDIQYF.

The V gene is TRBV18, the J gene TRBJ2-3; 7 bases match TRBD1. J lost 6 bases, V lost 1 base, and 4 bases had no gene match. The CDR3 covers 14 residues. Germline CDR1 is KGHSH and CDR2 is LQKENI. CDR3 in DNA: TGTGCCAGCTCACCACTCGGGACAGACGATACGCAGTATTTT. Translating it yields CASSPLGTDDTQYF.

The chain employs TRBV15 and TRBJ2-7, with D possibly matching TRBD1 (5 bases). Trimming stripped 0 bases from V and 3 bases from J, with 9 bases between. The CDR3 is 14 residues long. Germline values: CDR1 LNHNV, CDR2 YYDKDF (reference sequence). CDR3: CATSRDFRDYEQYF. The CDR3 DNA follows: TGTGCCACCAGCAGAGATTTCAGGGACTACGAGCAGTACTTC.

The J gene is TRBJ2-3, the V gene TRBV18; the match to TRBD2 covers 9 bases. The CDR3 totals 16 residues. J lost 2 bases, V lost 3 bases, and 6 bases had no gene match. Germline V gene sequence: CDR1 KGHSH, CDR2 LQKENI. The DNA for the CDR3 is TGTGCCAGCTCACCGATGAGCGGGGGGACCACAGATACGCAGTATTTT. As protein: CASSPMSGGTTDTQYF.

The chain recombines TRBV10-3 with TRBJ2-7; perhaps TRBD1 as D (6 bases). The CDR3 runs to 14 residues. Germline values: CDR1 ENHRY, CDR2 SYGVKD. The V gene lost 2 bases and the J gene lost 3 bases, with 11 bases spanning the gap. This CDR3 reads CAISEAGAHYEQYF. The CDR3 nucleotides are TGTGCCATCAGTGAGGCAGGGGCGCACTACGAGCAGTACTTC.

This chain uses TRBV7-3 with TRBJ2-5; the D gene is possibly TRBD2 (5 bases). The CDR3 extends over 14 amino acids. The V gene lost 3 bases and the J gene lost 5 bases, with 13 bases spanning the gap. The germline gives CDR1 SGHTA, CDR2 FQGTGA. CDR3 sequence (DNA): TGTGCCAGCAGCTTGATCGCTAGCAAGGAGACCCAGTACTTC. Protein sequence: CASSLIASKETQYF.

This rearrangement joins TRBV5-6 to TRBJ2-2; 9 bases map to TRBD2. Trimming took 2 bases from V and 4 from J; bases not matched to a gene: 0. Germline assignment: CDR1 SGHDT and CDR2 YYEEEE. CDR3 length equals 14 residues. The CDR3 reads CASSLAGGTGELFF. CDR3 DNA sequence: TGTGCCAGCAGCTTAGCGGGGGGCACCGGGGAGCTGTTTTTT.

The chain recombines TRBV5-1 with TRBJ2-7; 10 bases match TRBD1. Germline-derived CDR1 and CDR2 are SGHRS and YFSETQ. The CDR3 spans 16 residues. J lost 5 bases, V lost 2 bases, and 10 bases had no gene match. The CDR3 protein is CASSFLPQTGGNEQYF. CDR3 DNA: TGCGCCAGCAGCTTCTTACCACAGACAGGGGGCAACGAGCAGTACTTC.

The genes are TRBV11-2 and TRBJ2-7; 8 nucleotides match TRBD1. The CDR3 runs to 15 residues. CDR1 and CDR2 (germline): SGHAT, FQNNGV. The V and J ends lost 1 base and 3 bases, in that order; junction bases with no gene match: 5. The CDR3 coding sequence is TGTGCCAGCAGCTTAGGACAGGGGACATACTACGAGCAGTACTTC. Translating gives CASSLGQGTYYEQYF.

The chain uses TRBV5-4 and TRBJ2-7; D may be TRBD2 (6 bases). Trimming pared 4 bases from V and 6 bases from J, leaving 17 bases between. Germline V gene sequence: CDR1 SGHNT, CDR2 YYREEE (reference sequence). The CDR3 runs 14 residues. CDR3 sequence reads: CASSRAREDGEQYF. CDR3 nucleotides: TGTGCCAGCAGCAGGGCGAGGGAGGATGGCGAGCAGTACTTC.

This sequence joins TRBV7-9 and TRBJ2-7, with D possibly being TRBD2 (5 bases). The germline V and J ends were trimmed by 5 bases and 1 base, with 15 bases remaining between them. The CDR3 length is 15 residues. Germline CDR1 SEHNR, CDR2 FQNEAQ (reference sequence). The CDR3 bases are TGTGCCAGCAGCCAGGCGGGCCGCAAATCCTACGAGCAGTACTTC. Encoded protein: CASSQAGRKSYEQYF.

This chain links TRBV2 with TRBJ1-6, with 7 bases matching TRBD1. The CDR3 loop spans 15 amino acids. The V segment lost 6 bases and the J segment 7 bases; nucleotides outside the gene matches: 9. Per the germline V gene, CDR1 is SNHLY and CDR2 is FYNNEI. Written as DNA, the CDR3 is TGTGCCAGCAGATCCGACAGGGAGGGAAATTCACCCCTCCACTTT. It is translated as CASRSDREGNSPLHF.

This clone was counted only a few times. The chain joins TRBV25-1 to TRBJ1-1; no clear D. V was cut by 3 bases and J by 1 base, with 15 bases left in between. Germline CDR1 MGHDK, CDR2 SYGVNS. The CDR3 runs 16 residues. CDR3: CASSDEGSLGNTEAFF. The CDR3 DNA reads as TGTGCCAGCAGTGATGAGGGCAGCCTTGGGAACACTGAAGCTTTCTTT.

The V call is TRBV18, the J call TRBJ2-3; D is possibly TRBD1 or TRBD2 (6 bases each). Trimming shortened V by 3 bases and J by 6 bases, and 10 bases separated the two germline ends. Germline V gene data show CDR1 as KGHSH and CDR2 as LQKENI. The CDR3 is 13 residues long. The CDR3: CASSPRGEDTQYF. In DNA, the CDR3 is TGTGCCAGCTCACCGAGGGGGGAGGATACGCAGTATTTT.

The chain is built from TRBV5-4 and TRBJ1-4; 10 bases are a match to TRBD1. The CDR3 has 18 amino acids. J was trimmed by 7 bases and V by 4 bases; bases with no gene match: 16. Germline V lookup: CDR1 SGHNT, CDR2 YYREEE (reference sequence). The CDR3 is CASSGGTGEEGLSEKLFF. As DNA, the CDR3 is TGTGCCAGCAGCGGAGGGACAGGGGAAGAGGGGCTGAGTGAAAAACTGTTTTTT.

The chain has TRBV9 and TRBJ2-1; 11 bases fit TRBD2. V gave up 4 bases and J gave up 4 bases; unmatched junction bases: 7. The CDR3 contains 16 residues. The germline V gene has CDR1 SGDLS and CDR2 YYNGEE. The CDR3 coding sequence is TGTGCCAGCAGCACTACCGGGACTAGCGGATACAATGAGCAGTTCTTC. Its translation: CASSTTGTSGYNEQFF.

This chain uses TRBV19 with TRBJ1-1; D is unclear. The CDR3 is made up of 12 amino acids. V was trimmed by 5 bases and J by 3 bases, leaving 7 bases between them. From germline, CDR1 is LNHDA and CDR2 SQIVND (reference sequence). The CDR3 region has the DNA TGTGCCAGTAGTCTCCCATACACTGAAGCTTTCTTT. This translates into CASSLPYTEAFF. The full variable domain, rest sourced from reference TRBV19 and TRBJ1-1, is DGGITQSPKYLFRKEGQNVTLSCEQNLNHDAMYWYRQDPGQGLRLIYYSQIVNDFQKGDIAEGYSVSREKKESFPLTVTSAQKNPTAFYLCASSLPYTEAFFGQGTRLTVV.

This chain joins TRBV19 and TRBJ1-2; D remains unclear. Trimming cost V 3 bases and J 5 bases, with 10 bases left between them. The germline CDR1 and CDR2 sequences are LNHDA and SQIVND (reference sequence). The CDR3 extends over 13 amino acids. The CDR3 loop is CASSIVRDYGYTF. CDR3 sequence (DNA): TGTGCCAGTAGTATTGTGAGGGATTATGGCTACACCTTC.

This clone was detected only once. Other DNA sequences within the sample encode an identical CDR3. The J gene is TRBJ2-3, the V gene TRBV5-1; D unclear. The V gene's germline CDR1 is SGHRS and CDR2 YFSETQ. The CDR3 contains 14 residues. The germline V and J ends were trimmed by 2 bases and 1 base, with 8 bases remaining between them. CDR3 residues: CASSLERGTDTQYF. CDR3 DNA sequence: TGCGCCAGCAGCTTAGAAAGGGGCACAGATACGCAGTATTTT.

The chain uses TRBV15 and TRBJ2-1; D gene uncertain. CDR1 is LNHNV and CDR2 is YYDKDF in the germline V gene (reference sequence). CDR3 length equals 14 residues. Between the trimmed V and J ends, which lost 0 bases and 5 bases, there was a span of 8 bases. The CDR3 DNA reads as TGTGCCACCAGCAGAGATGTGGATGACAATGAGCAGTTCTTC. The encoded protein is CATSRDVDDNEQFF.